One and the same sample provided the 14 T cell receptor beta chains below, sequenced in a study of human T cells and chemical hapten exposure (dated by TCRdb to the early 2020s). During library preparation, unique molecular identifiers were attached to individual cDNA molecules so that TCRs could be counted in a quantitative, reproducible way. TCRdb cleaned the public reads at Q25 with fastp, built clones with MiXCR and kept in-frame beta chains. Identical CDR3 proteins give one entry, which carries the most common genes and DNA. This sample's table contains roughly 25 distinct CDR3 sequences. The treatment or condition tag for this specimen amounts to: therapeutic diphenylcyclopropenone sensitization with weekly scalp DPC. The source was whole blood, collected before DPC sensitization or 2, 6, or about 24 weeks after (not recorded which). The origin of the receptors is an adult with alopecia areata. Some clones in this sample may be carry-over from other donors' samples. This table probably holds off-target reads from a library built for another chain.

V is TRBV28 and J is TRBJ1-5, with 9 bases matching TRBD1. Germline V gene data show CDR1 as MDHEN and CDR2 as SYDVKM. Germline trimming cut 6 bases from V and 6 bases from J; bases unmatched to any gene: 3. The CDR3 runs to 13 residues. The CDR3 coding sequence is TGTGCCAGCAGGGGACAGGGCGGTCAGCCCCAGCATTTT. It codes for CASRGQGGQPQHF.

The genes are TRBV7-9 and TRBJ2-3, with 11 bases matching TRBD1. This CDR3 contains 12 residues. Trimming removed 3 bases from V and 14 bases from J; junction bases left unmatched: 4. The germline V gene has CDR1 SEHNR and CDR2 FQNEAQ (reference sequence). The CDR3 loop reads CASSFSGTGGYF. The CDR3 nucleotides are TGTGCCAGCAGCTTTTCCGGGACAGGGGGGTATTTT. Together with reference TRBV7-9 and TRBJ2-3, the CDR3 gives the full variable domain: DTGVSQNPRHKITKRGQNVTFRCDPISEHNRLYWYRQTLGQGPEFLTYFQNEAQLEKSRLLSDRFSAERPKGSFSTLEIQRTEQGDSAMYLCASSFSGTGGYFGPGTRLTVL.

This sequence joins TRBV7-9 and TRBJ1-4; D perhaps matches TRBD1 (5 bases). V was pared by 5 bases and J by 7 bases, with 17 bases between. Germline-derived CDR1 and CDR2 are SEHNR and FQNEAQ (reference sequence). The CDR3 totals 15 residues. The DNA of the CDR3 is TGTGCCAGCAGCCCTCAGGGATTTTCGGGTGAAAAACTGTTTTTT. The encoded protein is CASSPQGFSGEKLFF.

This clonotype was counted only a few times. The chain is built from TRBV5-1 and TRBJ2-5; TRBD2 might be the D (6 bases). V was cut by 3 bases and J by 0 bases, with 15 bases left in between. The CDR3 has 16 residues. CDR1 and CDR2 (germline): SGHRS, YFSETQ. The CDR3 nucleotides are TGCGCCAGCAGCTCGGCCGCGGGGTGGGACCAAGAGACCCAGTACTTC. This codes for CASSSAAGWDQETQYF.

This chain links TRBV20-1 with TRBJ1-1; a weak D match, TRBD1 (5 bases). The CDR3 has 14 residues. The germline V and J ends were trimmed by 1 base and 2 bases, with 11 bases remaining between them. CDR1 and CDR2 from the germline V gene are DFQATT and SNEGSKA (reference sequence). The DNA of the CDR3 is TGCAGTGCTAGAGCGGGGCTTCAAAACACTGAAGCTTTCTTT. This sequence encodes CSARAGLQNTEAFF.

This rearrangement joins TRBV7-2 to TRBJ2-3; 7 nucleotides align to TRBD1. V was clipped by 5 bases and J by 9 bases; unmatched bases: 8. Per germline, CDR1 SGHTA and CDR2 FQGNSA. The CDR3 has 13 residues. CDR3 nucleotide sequence: TGTGCCAGCAGCCCGGGACAGTTTGGCACGCAGTATTTT. It yields the protein CASSPGQFGTQYF.

This clonotype has just a few counts. The chain has TRBV18 and TRBJ1-1; D not resolved. V lost 4 bases and J 1 base, leaving 10 bases between the germline ends. Germline V gene lookup returns CDR1 KGHSH and CDR2 LQKENI. The CDR3 runs to 14 residues. CDR3 sequence reads: CASSQIEGNTEAFF. CDR3 in DNA: TGTGCCAGCTCACAGATAGAGGGGAACACTGAAGCTTTCTTT.

The rearrangement links TRBV6-6 to TRBJ2-2, with D perhaps being TRBD1 or TRBD2 (5 bases each). In germline, CDR1 is MNHNY, CDR2 SVGAGI (reference sequence). The CDR3 loop spans 15 amino acids. V lost 4 bases and J 5 bases, leaving 14 bases between the germline ends. DNA of the CDR3: TGTGCCAGCAGTTGGGCTCCTGAGGGGACCGGGGAGCTGTTTTTT. Protein: CASSWAPEGTGELFF.

V and J are TRBV2 and TRBJ1-6; D is perhaps TRBD1 (5 bases). Germline CDR1 is SNHLY and CDR2 is FYNNEI. Trimming cost V 11 bases and J 0 bases, with 11 bases left between them. The length of the CDR3 is 14 residues. CDR3 DNA: TGTGCCGGGCGAGACAGCTCCTATAATTCACCCCTCCACTTT. Its translation is CAGRDSSYNSPLHF.

The J gene is TRBJ2-5, the V gene TRBV9; D ambiguous. The ends were cut back, 5 bases at V and 0 bases at J, with 8 bases in the middle. CDR1 is SGDLS, CDR2 YYNGEE, per germline. The length of the CDR3 is 13 residues. In nucleotides, the CDR3 is TGTGCCAGCAGTCTTGCGCACCAAGAGACCCAGTACTTC. Translated: CASSLAHQETQYF.

The chain employs TRBV24-1 and TRBJ2-3, with D possibly TRBD1 on 5 matching bases. The CDR3 loop spans 15 amino acids. Trimming took off 5 bases at V and 2 bases at J, with 13 bases between the two ends. CDR1 and CDR2 (germline): KGHDR, SFDVKD. As DNA, the CDR3 is TGTGCCACCAGTGCCGTAACAGGAATCACAGATACGCAGTATTTT. It codes for CATSAVTGITDTQYF.

The chain joins TRBV29-1 to TRBJ2-7, with D uncertain. Germline V CDR1 and CDR2: SQVTM, ANQGSEA. Trimming removed 4 bases at V and 0 bases at J, with 13 bases between. The CDR3 totals 14 residues. This CDR3 is CSVGYALSSYEQYF. In nucleotides, the CDR3 is TGCAGCGTTGGCTATGCTCTCAGCTCCTACGAGCAGTACTTC.

The gene calls are TRBV6-5 and TRBJ1-2; possible D gene TRBD1, 5 bases. The germline V gene has CDR1 MNHEY and CDR2 SVGAGI. The ends were cut back, 4 bases at V and 4 bases at J, with 19 bases in the middle. This CDR3 region has 16 residues. The CDR3 spells CASSSSRALGFYGYTF. The CDR3 DNA reads TGTGCCAGCAGTTCTAGCAGGGCGCTAGGCTTCTATGGCTACACCTTC.

This clonotype was observed a handful of times. The chain uses TRBV29-1 and TRBJ2-3, with D uncertain. The germline CDR1 and CDR2 sequences are SQVTM and ANQGSEA. Trimming left V 8 bases short and J 2 bases short, with 5 bases between. The CDR3 totals 10 residues. The CDR3 is CSYTTDTQYF. The CDR3 bases are TGCAGCTATACCACAGATACGCAGTATTTT.